The 9 T cell receptor beta chains below come from one sample, sequenced in a study of cytomegalovirus exposure and HLA in healthy donors. PCR primers comprised 60 Vbeta and 13 Jbeta primers. Sequencing was performed with immunoSEQ multiplex PCR; in TCRdb, only in-frame clones are kept and a portion is missing. The table records about 110,000 clones, roughly 80% of them present only once. The material sequenced was PBMCs. The receptors come from a man aged 25-40 years in good health and CMV-seropositive.

V and J are TRBV7-9 and TRBJ1-5; maybe TRBD1 (5 bases). Trimming cost V 3 bases and J 6 bases, with 12 bases left between them. Germline V lookup: CDR1 SEHNR, CDR2 FQNEAQ (reference sequence). The CDR3 loop spans 14 amino acids. This chain's CDR3 is CASSLGGAPQPQHF. CDR3 bases: TGTGCCAGCAGCTTGGGTGGGGCTCCTCAGCCCCAGCATTTT.

This chain uses TRBV5-1 with TRBJ1-3; D not resolved. V was shortened by 8 bases and J by 2 bases, with 17 bases between the two germline ends. Germline lookup yields CDR1 SGHRS and CDR2 YFSETQ. The CDR3 runs 15 residues. The chain's CDR3 is CASRVSGLTGNTIYF. The CDR3 nucleotides read TGCGCCAGTCGGGTATCCGGACTTACTGGAAACACCATATATTTT. Drawing the rest from reference TRBV5-1 and TRBJ1-3, the complete variable domain is KAGVTQTPRYLIKTRGQQVTLSCSPISGHRSVSWYQQTPGQGLQFLFEYFSETQRNKGNFPGRFSGRQFSNSRSEMNVSTLELGDSALYLCASRVSGLTGNTIYFGEGSWLTVV.

This clone is medium-sized in the sample. The rearrangement links TRBV28 to TRBJ2-2, with TRBD1 matching over 8 bases. The CDR3 extends over 15 amino acids. V shed 2 bases, J shed 3 bases, and the junction held 2 bases outside the gene matches. Germline-derived CDR1 and CDR2 are MDHEN and SYDVKM. CDR3: CASSLQGAYTGELFF. The CDR3 DNA is TGTGCCAGCAGTTTACAGGGGGCGTACACCGGGGAGCTGTTTTTT.

This sequence joins TRBV5-1 and TRBJ1-5; unclear D gene. The CDR3 spans 15 residues. Trimming took off 0 bases at V and 4 bases at J, with 11 bases between the two ends. Germline V gene lookup returns CDR1 SGHRS and CDR2 YFSETQ. The CDR3, as DNA: TGCGCCAGCAGCTTGGCCGGGAGAGCAAATCAGCCCCAGCATTTT. It translates to CASSLAGRANQPQHF.

The J gene is TRBJ2-5, the V gene TRBV5-1; TRBD2 matches 12 bases. This CDR3 contains 15 residues. The germline gives CDR1 SGHRS, CDR2 YFSETQ. V shed 4 bases, J shed 3 bases, and the junction held 4 bases outside the gene matches. The CDR3 sequence is CASSRLAGVEETQYF. CDR3 DNA sequence: TGCGCCAGCAGCCGACTAGCGGGAGTGGAAGAGACCCAGTACTTC.

In nucleotides, the CDR3 is TGTGCCAGCAGCTTAGCAGGGGTAGCGGGAGGCCCCAGCACAGATACGCAGTATTTT. Protein sequence: CASSLAGVAGGPSTDTQYF. This rearrangement joins TRBV7-8 to TRBJ2-3; 10 nucleotides agree with TRBD2. The CDR3 length is 19 residues. Germline CDR1 and CDR2: SGHVS and FQNEAQ. V gave up 0 bases and J gave up 0 bases; unmatched junction bases: 9.

The V call is TRBV13, the J call TRBJ2-1; TRBD2 matches 11 bases. CDR1 and CDR2 (germline): PRHDT, FYEKMQ (reference sequence). V gave up 1 base and J gave up 10 bases; unmatched junction bases: 15. The CDR3 has 18 residues. The CDR3 sequence: CASSLVRGGTSGGGEQFF. DNA for the CDR3: TGTGCCAGCAGCTTAGTTAGGGGTGGGACTAGCGGAGGAGGGGAGCAGTTCTTC.

This clone ranks as medium-sized. This sequence joins TRBV9 and TRBJ2-1; TRBD2 might be the D (6 bases). V lost 3 bases to trimming and J lost 2 bases, with 18 bases between them. Per germline, CDR1 SGDLS and CDR2 YYNGEE. The CDR3 extends over 17 amino acids. CDR3 bases: TGTGCCAGCAGCGCCGAGGCCCCTCGCGGGGCCTACAATGAGCAGTTCTTC. It encodes CASSAEAPRGAYNEQFF.

The chain combines TRBV7-9 with TRBJ1-5; no reliable D call. The V gene lost 1 base and the J gene lost 6 bases, with 4 bases spanning the gap. The CDR3 runs 12 residues. Germline lookup yields CDR1 SEHNR and CDR2 FQNEAQ (reference sequence). The CDR3 loop is CASSLGVQPQHF. In DNA form, the CDR3 reads TGTGCCAGCAGCTTAGGAGTTCAGCCCCAGCATTTT.